Listed here are 20 T cell receptor beta chains from one sample, sequenced in a study of shared clonotypes between healthy human individuals (dated by TCRdb to 2018 to 2020). Libraries were constructed by the immunoSEQ multiplex PCR assay. The immuneACCESS repertoire file appears here via TCRdb, limited to in-frame rearrangements. These files lack a portion of the clones; in checked studies, under half of the deficit traces to unresolved V genes, and the cause of the others is not known. The sample table holds some 900,000 clones, of which approximately 80% were seen once. Of the sample, 1.5% falls within the top ten clones. Sequenced material: memory CD4+ T cells sorted from blood. Taken with the paper, the label for cell subset or site translates to: CD45RA-negative fraction. The origin of the receptors is a man between 18 and 29 years old in good health.

V usage is TRBV6-6 and J usage is TRBJ1-1; D unresolved. Trimming shortened V by 7 bases and J by 1 base, and 19 bases separated the two germline ends. Germline V gives CDR1 MNHNY, CDR2 SVGAGI (reference sequence). The CDR3 sequence is 16 residues long. CDR3 bases: TGTGCCAGCAACCCTCCCAGTAGCTGGGGGAACACTGAAGCTTTCTTT. Its protein is CASNPPSSWGNTEAFF.

The rearrangement joins TRBV6-5 to TRBJ1-2; 7 bases match TRBD1. CDR1 is MNHEY and CDR2 is SVGAGI in the germline V gene. The CDR3 has 15 amino acids. The V gene end was trimmed by 0 bases and the J gene end by 4 bases; junction bases not matched to a gene: 5. The CDR3 spells CASSYSGQGGYGYTF. The CDR3 coding sequence is TGTGCCAGCAGTTACTCGGGCCAGGGGGGCTATGGCTACACCTTC.

This clone occurred once. The rearrangement links TRBV2 to TRBJ2-5, with TRBD1 identical over 7 bases. Unmatched junction bases numbered 4, after V lost 4 bases and J lost 5 bases. The CDR3 sequence is 13 residues long. The germline V gene encodes CDR1 SNHLY and CDR2 FYNNEI. The CDR3, as DNA: TGTGCCAGCAGTGTGACAGGGTCTGAGACCCAGTACTTC. Encoded protein: CASSVTGSETQYF.

The V and J genes are TRBV6-6 and TRBJ2-1; 8 bases match TRBD2. Trimming took 6 bases from V and 8 from J; bases not matched to a gene: 12. Germline CDR1 reads MNHNY; CDR2 reads SVGAGI (reference sequence). This CDR3 spans 15 amino acids. CDR3 sequence (DNA): TGTGCCAGCAGACCAAGCGGGGGCGTTCAGTATGAGCAGTTCTTC. It encodes CASRPSGGVQYEQFF.

The chain employs TRBV29-1 and TRBJ1-1, with a possible D match to TRBD1 (5 bases). Trimming shortened V by 4 bases and J by 5 bases, and 17 bases separated the two germline ends. The CDR3 is 14 residues long. The germline gives CDR1 SQVTM, CDR2 ANQGSEA. CDR3 in DNA: TGCAGCGTTGTTAATCAGGGAGGGAGGACTGAAGCTTTCTTT. This translates into CSVVNQGGRTEAFF.

The chain links TRBV7-9 to TRBJ2-1; D might be TRBD2 (5 bases). This CDR3 region has 15 residues. CDR1 SEHNR and CDR2 FQNEAQ come from the germline V gene (reference sequence). The V end was cut by 5 bases, the J end by 0 bases, with 11 bases between. CDR3 in DNA: TGTGCCAGCAGCCGACCCCGGGACTCCTACAATGAGCAGTTCTTC. It translates to CASSRPRDSYNEQFF.

The rearrangement joins TRBV30 to TRBJ1-3, with 9 bases matching TRBD1. This CDR3 has 16 amino acids. The V gene's germline CDR1 is GTSNPN and CDR2 SVGIG (reference sequence). V shed 3 bases and J 4 bases; nucleotides not matched to a gene: 10. The CDR3 DNA is TGTGCCTGGAGGGGCCGGGACAGGGCTCCGGGAAACACCATATATTTT. Amino acids: CAWRGRDRAPGNTIYF.

The V gene is TRBV7-9, the J gene TRBJ1-6; D perhaps matches TRBD1 (5 bases). The V end was cut by 7 bases, the J end by 5 bases, with 21 bases between. The CDR3 has 17 amino acids. Germline V gene data show CDR1 as SEHNR and CDR2 as FQNEAQ (reference sequence). In nucleotides, the CDR3 is TGTGCCAGCAATCTCGCCCGGAGAACAGGCCATAATTCACCCCTCCACTTT. Translated: CASNLARRTGHNSPLHF.

The V gene is TRBV6-6, the J gene TRBJ2-7; the match to TRBD2 covers 11 bases. The CDR3 is made up of 15 amino acids. Germline assignment: CDR1 MNHNY and CDR2 SVGAGI (reference sequence). After removal of 6 bases from V and 6 bases from J, the junction contained 10 bases not matched to a gene. As DNA, the CDR3 is TGTGCCAGCAGCCTTACAACTAGCGGGAGTGGCGAGCAGTACTTC. Protein sequence: CASSLTTSGSGEQYF.

CDR3 amino acids: CASSKQQQAVNGNQPQHF. Written as DNA, the CDR3 is TGTGCCAGCAGCAAACAGCAACAGGCTGTTAACGGTAATCAGCCCCAGCATTTT. The chain employs TRBV21-1 and TRBJ1-5; the table assigns TRBD1, which was not confirmed against the DNA. TRBV21-1 is a known pseudogene. The CDR3 sequence is 18 residues long.

Here the CDR3 reads CASSSGQGRNEPQHF. Written as DNA, the CDR3 is TGTGCCAGCAGCTCAGGACAGGGTCGGAATGAGCCCCAGCATTTT. The V call is TRBV7-9, the J call TRBJ1-5; TRBD1 agrees at 8 bases. The CDR3 runs to 15 residues. Germline CDR1 and CDR2: SEHNR and FQNEAQ (reference sequence). The V gene end was trimmed by 4 bases and the J gene end by 8 bases; junction bases not matched to a gene: 10.

Only a few counts were recorded for this clone. The rearrangement uses TRBV13 and TRBJ1-2; tentatively, D is TRBD1 (6 bases). In germline, CDR1 is PRHDT, CDR2 FYEKMQ (reference sequence). The CDR3 spans 14 residues. V shed 5 bases and J shed 5 bases, with 15 bases lying between them. CDR3 loop: CASSEGQNLYGYTF. CDR3 nucleotides: TGTGCCAGCAGCGAAGGACAGAACCTATATGGCTACACCTTC.

The chain links TRBV7-8 to TRBJ2-7, with a weak D call TRBD1 (6 bases). The CDR3 has 16 amino acids. Germline CDR1 reads SGHVS; CDR2 reads FQNEAQ. Between the trimmed V and J ends, which lost 1 base and 0 bases, there was a span of 13 bases. The CDR3 reads CASSLDRTASSYEQYF. In DNA, the CDR3 is TGTGCCAGCAGCTTAGACCGGACAGCGAGCTCCTACGAGCAGTACTTC.

This clone showed up many times. The rearrangement uses TRBV5-1 and TRBJ2-7; D possibly matches TRBD1 or TRBD2 (5 bases each). The CDR3 runs 14 residues. V gave up 1 base and J gave up 5 bases, with 13 bases separating them. CDR1 SGHRS and CDR2 YFSETQ come from the germline V gene. CDR3 DNA sequence: TGCGCCAGCAGCTTGTATCCAGGGACGAACGAGCAGTACTTC. Its translation: CASSLYPGTNEQYF. Combining the CDR3 with reference TRBV5-1 and TRBJ2-7 gives the whole variable domain KAGVTQTPRYLIKTRGQQVTLSCSPISGHRSVSWYQQTPGQGLQFLFEYFSETQRNKGNFPGRFSGRQFSNSRSEMNVSTLELGDSALYLCASSLYPGTNEQYFGPGTRLTVT.

This clone was picked up one time. The genes are TRBV19 and TRBJ2-5; D is perhaps TRBD2 (8 bases). V lost 3 bases and J lost 4, with 15 bases in between. Germline CDR1 reads LNHDA; CDR2 reads SQIVND (reference sequence). There are 15 residues in the CDR3. The CDR3 protein is CASSIRGLAGETQYF. In DNA form, the CDR3 reads TGTGCCAGTAGTATTAGGGGGCTAGCGGGAGAGACCCAGTACTTC.

The rearrangement joins TRBV15 to TRBJ2-7; 8 nucleotides agree with TRBD2. J was trimmed by 2 bases and V by 0 bases; bases with no gene match: 3. The CDR3 totals 15 residues. Germline CDR1 and CDR2: LNHNV and YYDKDF (reference sequence). CDR3 region: CATSRDQGLAYEQYF. The CDR3, as DNA: TGTGCCACCAGCAGAGATCAGGGACTAGCCTACGAGCAGTACTTC.

CDR3 sequence reads: CATSDSRTGANVLTF. The CDR3 nucleotides read TGTGCCACCTCGGACTCCCGTACCGGGGCCAACGTCCTGACTTTC. The rearrangement uses TRBV6-6 and TRBJ2-6, with a weak D call TRBD2 (5 bases). The CDR3 extends over 15 amino acids. Germline V gene data show CDR1 as MNHNY and CDR2 as SVGAGI (reference sequence). Trimming removed 10 bases at V and 4 bases at J, with 17 bases between.

There are a few counts of this clone. The chain combines TRBV6-6 with TRBJ1-1; D remains ambiguous. Germline V gives CDR1 MNHNY, CDR2 SVGAGI (reference sequence). This CDR3 region has 14 residues. V was cut by 6 bases and J by 4 bases, with 15 bases left in between. DNA of the CDR3: TGTGCCAGCAGAGCTTCCACTGAGGGCACTGAAGCTTTCTTT. This codes for CASRASTEGTEAFF.

This clone was observed a few times. This chain uses TRBV5-4 with TRBJ2-3, with 7 positions matching TRBD1. Germline V gene sequence: CDR1 SGHNT, CDR2 YYREEE (reference sequence). V gave up 6 bases and J gave up 0 bases; unmatched junction bases: 4. This CDR3 spans 14 amino acids. In nucleotides, the CDR3 is TGTGCCAGCATGACAGGGTTGAGCACAGATACGCAGTATTTT. This codes for CASMTGLSTDTQYF.

J is TRBJ2-1 and V is TRBV4-2; D is perhaps TRBD1 (6 bases). This CDR3 contains 15 residues. Trimming removed 0 bases at V and 4 bases at J, with 10 bases between. Germline CDR1 and CDR2: LGHNA and YNFKEQ. CDR3 coding DNA: TGTGCCAGCAGCCAAGAGACAGGATTTTACAATGAGCAGTTCTTC. It yields the protein CASSQETGFYNEQFF.